The T cell receptor beta chain under discussion was sequenced for a study of CD8 T cells in Susac syndrome. Sequencing of TCR beta was performed on blood CD8+ and CD4+ T cells. TEMRA cells were FACS-enriched, and CD8+ and CD4+ T cells were isolated negatively. After extraction with the RNeasy kit, about 0.45 to 1 ug of the RNA was reverse transcribed using random hexamers. The authors amplified TCR beta CDR3 across 54 Vbeta and 13 Jbeta using immunoSEQ multiplex PCR. TCRdb passed the immunoSEQ multiplex PCR reads through MiXCR, listing each CDR3 protein once. The sample carries fewer than 85,000 distinct CDR3 sequences, just under 95% recorded once. CDR3 size: 16 residues. Germline V gene lookup returns CDR1 LGHDT and CDR2 YNNKEL (reference sequence). V lost 0 bases and J lost 1, with 10 bases in between.

The specimen sequenced was CD8+ T cells from PBMCs. The sequence was obtained from a human donor with multiple sclerosis. The chain links TRBV3-1 to TRBJ1-5, with D unclear. The CDR3 DNA reads as TGTGCCAGCAGCCAAGATAGCCAGAACAGCAATCAGCCCCAGCATTTT. As protein: CASSQDSQNSNQPQHF.